A single sample is the source of the 7 T cell receptor beta chains below, sequenced in a study of blood T cell repertoires in COVID-19. The method was immunoSEQ multiplex PCR; TCRdb's version includes in-frame clones alone and lacks a portion of them. The sample lists 200,000 to 300,000 clones, 82% occurring once. The sequenced material came from peripheral blood. The receptors were gathered from a woman aged 80 or over with acute or convalescent COVID-19.

This clone was detected once. The CDR3 reads CASSSTKETQYF. The CDR3 DNA reads as TGTGCCAGCAGTTCCACTAAAGAGACCCAGTACTTC. V and J are TRBV6-2 or TRBV6-3 and TRBJ2-5; D is uncertain. Per the germline V gene, CDR1 is MNHEY and CDR2 is SVGEGT. The CDR3 is made up of 12 amino acids. V was cut by 4 bases and J by 3 bases, with 6 bases left in between.

The chain joins TRBV18 to TRBJ2-3, with TRBD1 as a possible D gene (5 bases). This CDR3 is built from 17 residues. Trimming removed 4 bases from V and 0 bases from J, with 17 bases in between. CDR1 is KGHSH and CDR2 is LQKENI in the germline V gene. The chain's CDR3 is CASSLSVVGASTDTQYF. The CDR3 DNA reads TGTGCCAGCTCACTGAGTGTAGTAGGGGCTAGCACAGATACGCAGTATTTT.

In DNA form, the CDR3 reads TGTGCCAGCTCACCTTCAGGACAGCTAGGGTTCAATGAGCAGTTCTTC. Translation: CASSPSGQLGFNEQFF. This chain links TRBV18 with TRBJ2-1, with D perhaps matching TRBD1 (6 bases). The CDR3 spans 16 residues. Per germline, CDR1 KGHSH and CDR2 LQKENI. Trimming removed 3 bases from V and 6 bases from J, with 18 bases in between.

V is TRBV5-1 and J is TRBJ2-5, with 7 bases lining up with TRBD1. CDR1 and CDR2 from the germline V gene are SGHRS and YFSETQ. There are 14 residues in the CDR3. The V segment lost 4 bases and the J segment 4 bases; nucleotides outside the gene matches: 7. DNA for the CDR3: TGCGCCAGCAGCCCGGATAACAGGGGAGAGACCCAGTACTTC. Its protein is CASSPDNRGETQYF.

The chain employs TRBV6-2 or TRBV6-3 and TRBJ2-3; the match to TRBD2 covers 10 bases. The trim removed 2 bases at V and 5 bases at J, leaving 7 bases unmatched. Per the germline V gene, CDR1 is MNHEY and CDR2 is SVGEGT. This CDR3 region has 16 residues. The CDR3 region has the DNA TGTGCCAGCAGTTACCCGGCTAGCGGGAGTCTAGATACGCAGTATTTT. It encodes CASSYPASGSLDTQYF.

The CDR3 spells CASSYSSQGRWGQFF. Here the CDR3 DNA reads TGTGCCAGCAGTTACTCGAGTCAGGGGCGTTGGGGGCAGTTCTTC. This chain uses TRBV6-5 with TRBJ2-1, with D perhaps matching TRBD1 (6 bases). This CDR3 has 15 amino acids. Germline assignment: CDR1 MNHEY and CDR2 SVGAGI. Trimming stripped 0 bases from V and 12 bases from J, with 18 bases between.

The J gene is TRBJ2-5, the V gene TRBV3-1 (or the pseudogene TRBV3-2); 12 nucleotides line up with TRBD1. Losses at the gene ends were 2 bases for V and 5 bases for J; bases not matched to a gene: 3. The length of the CDR3 is 15 residues. Germline CDR1 LGHDT, CDR2 YNNKEL (reference sequence). The CDR3 sequence: CASSQRDRGPETQYF. In nucleotides, the CDR3 is TGTGCCAGCAGCCAAAGGGACAGGGGGCCGGAGACCCAGTACTTC.